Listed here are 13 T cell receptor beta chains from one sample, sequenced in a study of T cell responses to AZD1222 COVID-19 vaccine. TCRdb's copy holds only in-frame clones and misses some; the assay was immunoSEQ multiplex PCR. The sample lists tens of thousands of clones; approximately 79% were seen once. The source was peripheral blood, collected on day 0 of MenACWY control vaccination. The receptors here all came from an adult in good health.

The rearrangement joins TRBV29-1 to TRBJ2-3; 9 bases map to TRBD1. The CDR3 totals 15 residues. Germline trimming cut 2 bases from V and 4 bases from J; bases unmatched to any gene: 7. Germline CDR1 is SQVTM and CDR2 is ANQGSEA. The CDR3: CSVESGTGWSDTQYF. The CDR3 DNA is TGCAGCGTTGAAAGTGGGACAGGGTGGTCAGATACGCAGTATTTT.

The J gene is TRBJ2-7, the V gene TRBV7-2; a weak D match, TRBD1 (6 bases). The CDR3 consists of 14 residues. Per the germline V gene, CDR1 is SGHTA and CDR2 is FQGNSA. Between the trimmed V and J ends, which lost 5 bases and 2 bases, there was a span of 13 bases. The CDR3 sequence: CASSVGNRAYEQYF. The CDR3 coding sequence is TGTGCCAGCAGCGTCGGGAACAGGGCCTACGAGCAGTACTTC.

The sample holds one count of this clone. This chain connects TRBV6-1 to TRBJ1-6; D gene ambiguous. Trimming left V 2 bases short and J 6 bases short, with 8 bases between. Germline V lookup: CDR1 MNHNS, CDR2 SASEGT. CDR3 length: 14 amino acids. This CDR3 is CASSEQLVNSPLHF. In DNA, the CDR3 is TGTGCCAGCAGTGAACAGCTAGTTAATTCACCCCTCCACTTT.

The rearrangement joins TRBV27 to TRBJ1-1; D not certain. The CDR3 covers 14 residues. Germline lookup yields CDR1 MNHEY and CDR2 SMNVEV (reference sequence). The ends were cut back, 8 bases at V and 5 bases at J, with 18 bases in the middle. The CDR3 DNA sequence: TGTGCCAGCTACCCCCGGACGTCACGGACTGAAGCTTTCTTT. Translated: CASYPRTSRTEAFF.

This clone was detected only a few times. CDR3 protein: CSASAAGRSETEAFF. The CDR3 DNA follows: TGCAGTGCTAGTGCGGCAGGGAGGAGTGAGACTGAAGCTTTCTTT. The genes are TRBV20-1 and TRBJ1-1, with D possibly TRBD1 on 5 matching bases. Trimming shortened V by 3 bases and J by 5 bases, and 19 bases separated the two germline ends. CDR3 length equals 15 residues. CDR1 and CDR2 (germline): DFQATT, SNEGSKA (reference sequence).

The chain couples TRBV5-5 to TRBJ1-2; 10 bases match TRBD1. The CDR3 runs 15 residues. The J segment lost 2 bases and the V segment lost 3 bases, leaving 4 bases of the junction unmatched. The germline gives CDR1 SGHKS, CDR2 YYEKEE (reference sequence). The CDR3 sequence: CASSYRDRGNYGYTF. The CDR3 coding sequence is TGTGCCAGCAGCTACCGGGACAGGGGAAACTATGGCTACACCTTC.

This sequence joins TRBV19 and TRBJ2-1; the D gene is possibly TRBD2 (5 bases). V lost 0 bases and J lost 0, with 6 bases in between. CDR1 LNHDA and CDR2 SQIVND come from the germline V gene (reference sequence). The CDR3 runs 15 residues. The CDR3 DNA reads TGTGCCAGTAGTATAGAAGGGAGCTCCTACAATGAGCAGTTCTTC. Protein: CASSIEGSSYNEQFF.

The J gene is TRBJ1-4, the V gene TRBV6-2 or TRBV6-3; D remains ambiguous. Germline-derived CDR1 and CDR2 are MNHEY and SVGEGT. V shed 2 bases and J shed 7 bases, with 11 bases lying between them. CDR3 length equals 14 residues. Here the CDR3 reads CASSYKQSREKLFF. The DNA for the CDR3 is TGTGCCAGCAGTTACAAGCAGTCTCGTGAAAAACTGTTTTTT.

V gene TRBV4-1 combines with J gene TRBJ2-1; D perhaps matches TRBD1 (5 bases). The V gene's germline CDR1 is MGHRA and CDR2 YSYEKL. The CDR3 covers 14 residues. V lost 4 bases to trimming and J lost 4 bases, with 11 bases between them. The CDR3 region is CASSLRQMYNEQFF. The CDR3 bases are TGCGCCAGCAGCCTCCGACAGATGTACAATGAGCAGTTCTTC.

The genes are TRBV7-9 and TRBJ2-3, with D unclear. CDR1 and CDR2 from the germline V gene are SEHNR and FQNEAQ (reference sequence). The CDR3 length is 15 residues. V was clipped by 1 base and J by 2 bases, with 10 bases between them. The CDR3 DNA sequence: TGTGCCAGCAGCTTAGTTCTGGGTTTCACAGATACGCAGTATTTT. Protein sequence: CASSLVLGFTDTQYF.

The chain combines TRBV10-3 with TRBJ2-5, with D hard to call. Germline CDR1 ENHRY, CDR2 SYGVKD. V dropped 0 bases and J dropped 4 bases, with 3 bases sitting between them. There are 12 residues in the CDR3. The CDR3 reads CAISESGETQYF. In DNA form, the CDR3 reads TGTGCCATCAGTGAGTCGGGAGAGACCCAGTACTTC.

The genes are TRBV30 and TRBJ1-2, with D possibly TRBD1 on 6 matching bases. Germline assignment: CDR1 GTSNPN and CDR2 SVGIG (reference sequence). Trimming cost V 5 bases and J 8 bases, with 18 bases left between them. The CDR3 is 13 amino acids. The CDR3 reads CAWGGSRVEGYTF. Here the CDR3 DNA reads TGTGCCTGGGGGGGCTCCAGGGTTGAAGGCTACACCTTC.

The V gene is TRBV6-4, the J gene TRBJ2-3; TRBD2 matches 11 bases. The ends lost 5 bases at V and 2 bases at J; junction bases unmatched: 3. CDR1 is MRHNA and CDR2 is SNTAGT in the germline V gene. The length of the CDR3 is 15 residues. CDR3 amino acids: CASSPGLADTDTQYF. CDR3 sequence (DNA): TGTGCCAGCAGTCCGGGACTAGCGGACACAGATACGCAGTATTTT.